The TCR beta chain under discussion was sequenced for a study of blood T cell repertoires in COVID-19. For the study at large: Researchers got acute and convalescent COVID-19 samples from the United States, Italy and Spain. The cDNA or gDNA used as material had been derived from T cells, B-cell-depleted T cells, or PBMCs.

From germline, CDR1 is PRHDT and CDR2 FYEKMQ (reference sequence). Trimming cost V 3 bases and J 1 base, with 13 bases left between them. The CDR3 is 16 residues long. Authors' data handling: Scientists estimated how many nucleated cells there were by amplifying reference gene primers. Sequencing used immunoSEQ multiplex PCR; TCRdb keeps in-frame clones, though not all of them. V, J and clone size are taken as reported in that table, and D and trimming were inferred from the DNA itself. The sample lists about 27,000 clones; about 90% were seen once. The chain links TRBV13 to TRBJ2-1, with D possibly being TRBD2 (6 bases). The specimen sequenced was peripheral blood. This TCR came from a woman aged 50 to 60 with active COVID-19. This chain's CDR3 is CASSFGYGRSYNEQFF. In DNA, the CDR3 is TGTGCCAGCAGCTTTGGTTACGGGAGATCCTACAATGAGCAGTTCTTC.